The rows below give T cell receptor beta chains drawn from one sample of a study. TCRdb passed the 5' RACE reads through MiXCR, listing each CDR3 protein once. Here the sample spans approximately 58,000 distinct CDR3 sequences, about 25% being singletons. Sequencing was carried out using tumor-infiltrating Tregs sorted from the breast tumor. Receptor source: a female donor with breast cancer. The CDR3 runs from the conserved cysteine through the conserved F or W. The D gene is left open where the match is weak. Some rows mark clone size as missing; the rest say once, few, many or name a class of expanded clone.

d_call	v_call	j_call	clone_size	cdr3_nt	cdr3_aa
TRBD1	TRBV28	TRBJ2-7	few	TGTGCCAGCAGTTTAATCGACAGGGCCTACGAGCAGTACTTC	CASSLIDRAYEQYF
.	TRBV12-3/TRBV12-4	TRBJ2-3	few	TGTGCCAGCAGTTTATTCCCCCACGAAACAGATACGCAGTATTTT	CASSLFPHETDTQYF
.	TRBV7-3	TRBJ2-3	.	TGTGCCAGCAGTCCCGGGTGGGCAGCTAGCACAGATACGCAGTATTTT	CASSPGWAASTDTQYF
.	TRBV6-4	TRBJ1-5	.	TGTGCCAGCAGTGACTCGAAGGCAGGGCGCCAGCCCCAGCATTTT	CASSDSKAGRQPQHF
.	TRBV3-1	TRBJ1-1	few	TGTGCCAGCAGCCAGCAGGGTTCCATGAACACTGAAGCTTTCTTT	CASSQQGSMNTEAFF
.	TRBV25-1	TRBJ1-2	many	TGTGCCAGCAGTGAATCTGGCCGGGTACAAAGATATGGCTACACCTTC	CASSESGRVQRYGYTF
.	TRBV7-3	TRBJ1-2	many	TGTGCCAGCAGCTTGGGGGGCGGAAATTCGGATGGCTACACCTTC	CASSLGGGNSDGYTF
.	TRBV12-3/TRBV12-4	TRBJ1-1	.	TGTGCCAGCAGTTTGTACACTGAAGCTTTCTTT	CASSLYTEAFF
.	TRBV20-1	TRBJ2-7	few	TGCAGTACTAGTTTGCGGGAAAGCGAGCAGTACTTC	CSTSLRESEQYF
.	TRBV5-1	TRBJ1-1	few	TGCGCCAGCAGCCCGGGGGGGGGGCGAAACACTGAAGCTTTCTTT	CASSPGGGRNTEAFF
.	TRBV28	TRBJ2-7	.	TGTGCCAGCAGTTCGACTCGGACAGAGTACGAGCAGTACTTC	CASSSTRTEYEQYF
.	TRBV7-3	TRBJ2-2	.	TGTGCCAGCAGCTTACAAAGCGCGGGGGAGCTGTTTTTT	CASSLQSAGELFF
.	TRBV20-1	TRBJ2-5	.	TGCAGCCTATTCCGACAGTCCCCTGAAGGGACCCAGTACTTC	CSLFRQSPEGTQYF
.	TRBV3-1	TRBJ1-6	.	TGTACCAGCGTACAACACGGTTTGAGTTCACCCCTCCACTTT	CTSVQHGLSSPLHF
.	TRBV12-3/TRBV12-4	TRBJ1-2	.	TGTGCCAGCAGTTTTCGTGTCGGGACTAACTATGGCTACACCTTC	CASSFRVGTNYGYTF
.	TRBV5-5	TRBJ1-5	.	TGTGCCAGCAGCTTGGAGGACAATCATCGAGCCCAGCATTTT	CASSLEDNHRAQHF
.	TRBV28	TRBJ1-5	.	TGTGCCAGCAAGGTCGGGCGGGACAATCAGCCCCAGCATTTT	CASKVGRDNQPQHF
.	TRBV15	TRBJ1-4	once	TGTGCCACCAGCAGAGATAGGTCCGCGGAAAAACTGTTTTTT	CATSRDRSAEKLFF
.	TRBV6-1	TRBJ2-7	.	TGTGCCAGCAGGCGTCCCGGGACGACGATCGGCGAGCAGTACTTC	CASRRPGTTIGEQYF
TRBD2	TRBV7-3	TRBJ2-2	.	TGTGCCGGCAGCTTAAACGGGAGGCCTACCGGGGAGCTGTTTTTT	CAGSLNGRPTGELFF
.	TRBV5-1	TRBJ2-3	many	TGCGCCAGCAGCCCGGGACACGACACAGATACGCAGTATTTT	CASSPGHDTDTQYF
.	TRBV4-3	TRBJ2-3	.	TGCGCCAGCAGCCAAGACTCCGCTAGCGTGTTAGCAAATACGCAGTATTTT	CASSQDSASVLANTQYF
.	TRBV6-5	TRBJ2-7	.	TGTGCCAGCAGTCTTAGGGCGTTCACGGGCCACGACCAGTACTTC	CASSLRAFTGHDQYF
TRBD1	TRBV20-1	TRBJ1-3	few	TGCGGTGCTAGCACCGGGACAGCGACTAGCACCATATATTTT	CGASTGTATSTIYF
.	TRBV7-8	TRBJ2-4	many	TGTGCCAGCAGCCCTCCTCGCCGGGCCTCAAACATTCAGTACTTC	CASSPPRRASNIQYF
.	TRBV7-2	TRBJ1-1	few	TGTGCCAGCAGCCAACAGGGGAACACTGAAGCTTTCTTT	CASSQQGNTEAFF